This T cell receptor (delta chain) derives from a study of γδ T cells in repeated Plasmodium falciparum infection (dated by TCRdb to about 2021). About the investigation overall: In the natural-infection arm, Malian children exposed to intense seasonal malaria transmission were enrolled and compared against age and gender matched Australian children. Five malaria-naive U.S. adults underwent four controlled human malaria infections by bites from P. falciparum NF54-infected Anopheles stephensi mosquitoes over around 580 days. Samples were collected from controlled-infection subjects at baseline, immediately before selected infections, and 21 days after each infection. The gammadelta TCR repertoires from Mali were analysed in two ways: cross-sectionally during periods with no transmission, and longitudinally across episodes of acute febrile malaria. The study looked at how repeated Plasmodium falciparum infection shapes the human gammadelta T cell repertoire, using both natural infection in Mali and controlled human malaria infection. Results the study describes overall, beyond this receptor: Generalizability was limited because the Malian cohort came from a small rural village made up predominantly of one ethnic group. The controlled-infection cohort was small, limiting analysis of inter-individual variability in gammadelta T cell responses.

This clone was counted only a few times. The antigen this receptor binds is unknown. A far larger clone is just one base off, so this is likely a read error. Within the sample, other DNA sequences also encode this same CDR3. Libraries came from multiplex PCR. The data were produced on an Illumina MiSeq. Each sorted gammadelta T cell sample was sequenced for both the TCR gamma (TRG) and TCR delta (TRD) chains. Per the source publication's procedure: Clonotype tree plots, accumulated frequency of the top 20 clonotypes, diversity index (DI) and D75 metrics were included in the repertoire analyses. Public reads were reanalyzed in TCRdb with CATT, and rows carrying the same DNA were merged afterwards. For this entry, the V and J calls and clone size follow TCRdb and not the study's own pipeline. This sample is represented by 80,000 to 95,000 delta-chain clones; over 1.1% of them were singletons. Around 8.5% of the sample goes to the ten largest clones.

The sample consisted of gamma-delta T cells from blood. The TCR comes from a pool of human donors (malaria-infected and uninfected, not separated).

The nucleotide sequence is given as TGTGCTCTTGGGCCCAGGCGGCCTCGACTCCGGCGGCTGGGAGGTGCCGATAAACTCATCTTT. It is translated as CALGPRRPRLRRLGGADKLIF. The rearranged chain carries TRDV1 and TRDJ1; perhaps TRDD3 is the D gene, with 5 bases matching. The junction shows trimming of 5 bases on V and 3 bases on J, plus 34 bases between the germline ends. The CDR3, cysteine through phenylalanine, is 21 amino acids long. Here the CDR3 DNA is all that survives: 63 bases in frame from base 1. From a lookup of the germline V gene, CDR1 and CDR2 are TSWWSYY and QGS.